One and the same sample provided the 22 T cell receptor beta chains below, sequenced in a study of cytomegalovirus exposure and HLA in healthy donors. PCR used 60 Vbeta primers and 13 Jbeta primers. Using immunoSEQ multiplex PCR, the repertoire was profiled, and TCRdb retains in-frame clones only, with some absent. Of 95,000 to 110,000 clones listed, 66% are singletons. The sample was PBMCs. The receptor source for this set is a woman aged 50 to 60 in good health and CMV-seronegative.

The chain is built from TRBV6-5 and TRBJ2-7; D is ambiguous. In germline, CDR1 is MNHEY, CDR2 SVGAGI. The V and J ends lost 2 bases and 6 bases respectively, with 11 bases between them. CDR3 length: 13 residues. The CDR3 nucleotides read TGTGCCAGCAGTTACGGGCAGGTCTCCGAGCAGTACTTC. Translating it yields CASSYGQVSEQYF.

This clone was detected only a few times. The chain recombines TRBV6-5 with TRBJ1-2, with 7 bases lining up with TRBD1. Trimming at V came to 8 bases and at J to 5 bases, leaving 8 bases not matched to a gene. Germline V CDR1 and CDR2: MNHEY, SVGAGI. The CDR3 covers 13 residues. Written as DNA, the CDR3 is TGTGCCAGCCGACAGGGTAGTAGGTATGGCTACACCTTC. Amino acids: CASRQGSRYGYTF.

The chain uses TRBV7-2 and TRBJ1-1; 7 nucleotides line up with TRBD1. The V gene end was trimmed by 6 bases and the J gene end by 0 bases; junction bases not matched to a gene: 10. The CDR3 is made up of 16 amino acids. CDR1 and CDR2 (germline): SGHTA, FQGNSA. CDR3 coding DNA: TGTGCCAGCAGTCTGGTGACAGGGCCGATGAACACTGAAGCTTTCTTT. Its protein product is CASSLVTGPMNTEAFF.

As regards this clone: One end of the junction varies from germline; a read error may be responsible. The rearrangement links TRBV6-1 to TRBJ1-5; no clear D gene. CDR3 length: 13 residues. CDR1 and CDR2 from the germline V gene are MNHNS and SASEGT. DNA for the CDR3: TGTGCCAGCATCGGCATTAGCAATCAGCCCCAGCACTTT. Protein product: CASIGISNQPQHF.

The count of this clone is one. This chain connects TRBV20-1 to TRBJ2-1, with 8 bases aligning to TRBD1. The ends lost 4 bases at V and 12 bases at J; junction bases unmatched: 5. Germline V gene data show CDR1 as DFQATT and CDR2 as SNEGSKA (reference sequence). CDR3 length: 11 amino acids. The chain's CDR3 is CSAINTGGQFF. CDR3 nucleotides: TGCAGTGCTATTAACACAGGGGGGCAGTTCTTC.

The CDR3 region is CASSQGTGFYEQYF. The CDR3 DNA is TGTGCCAGCAGCCAAGGGACAGGGTTTTACGAGCAGTACTTC. This chain links TRBV14 with TRBJ2-7; 8 positions match TRBD1. With 1 base clipped from V and 4 bases from J, the junction kept 3 bases outside the gene matches. The CDR3 has 14 residues. Germline assignment: CDR1 SGHDN and CDR2 FVKESK.

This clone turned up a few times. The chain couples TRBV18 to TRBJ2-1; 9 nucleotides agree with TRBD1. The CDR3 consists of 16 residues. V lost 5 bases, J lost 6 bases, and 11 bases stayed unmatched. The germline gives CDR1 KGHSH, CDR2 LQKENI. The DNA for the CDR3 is TGTGCCAGCTCAGCCGGACAGGGGATCGGTTCCAATGAGCAGTTCTTC. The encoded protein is CASSAGQGIGSNEQFF. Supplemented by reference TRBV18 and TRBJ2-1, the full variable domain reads NAGVMQNPRHLVRRRGQEARLRCSPMKGHSHVYWYRQLPEEGLKFMVYLQKENIIDESGMPKERFSAEFPKEGPSILRIQQVVRGDSAAYFCASSAGQGIGSNEQFFGPGTRLTVL.

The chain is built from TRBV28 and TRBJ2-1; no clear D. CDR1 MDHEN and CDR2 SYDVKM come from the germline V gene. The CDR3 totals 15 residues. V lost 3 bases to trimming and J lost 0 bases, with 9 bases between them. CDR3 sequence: CASSLRAYSYNEQFF. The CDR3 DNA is TGTGCCAGCAGTTTGCGCGCATACTCCTACAATGAGCAGTTCTTC.

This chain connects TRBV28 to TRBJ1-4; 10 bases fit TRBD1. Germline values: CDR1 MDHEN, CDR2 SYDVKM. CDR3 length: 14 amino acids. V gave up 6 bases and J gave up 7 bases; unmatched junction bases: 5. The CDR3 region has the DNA TGTGCCAGCAGAACCGGGACAGGGGTTGAAAAACTGTTTTTT. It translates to CASRTGTGVEKLFF.

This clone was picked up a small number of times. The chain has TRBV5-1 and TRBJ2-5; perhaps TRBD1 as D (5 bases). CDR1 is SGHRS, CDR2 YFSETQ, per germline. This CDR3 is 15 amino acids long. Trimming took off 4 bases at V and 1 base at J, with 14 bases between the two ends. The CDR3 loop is CASSILSDTQETQYF. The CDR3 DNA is TGCGCCAGCAGCATACTATCGGACACCCAAGAGACCCAGTACTTC.

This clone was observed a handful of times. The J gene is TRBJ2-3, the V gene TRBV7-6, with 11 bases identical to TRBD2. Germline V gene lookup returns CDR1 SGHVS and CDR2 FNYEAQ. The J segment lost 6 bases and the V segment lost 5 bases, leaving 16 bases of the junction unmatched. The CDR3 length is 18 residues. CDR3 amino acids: CASSTEPLYSGRADTQYF. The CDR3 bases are TGTGCCAGCAGCACAGAACCCCTATATAGCGGGAGGGCCGATACGCAGTATTTT.

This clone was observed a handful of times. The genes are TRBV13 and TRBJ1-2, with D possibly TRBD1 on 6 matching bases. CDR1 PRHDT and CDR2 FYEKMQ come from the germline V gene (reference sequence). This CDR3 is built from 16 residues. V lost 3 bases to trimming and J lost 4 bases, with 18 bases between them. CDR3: CASSLGSGAPLYGYTF. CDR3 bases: TGTGCCAGCAGCTTGGGGTCAGGGGCCCCCCTCTATGGCTACACCTTC.

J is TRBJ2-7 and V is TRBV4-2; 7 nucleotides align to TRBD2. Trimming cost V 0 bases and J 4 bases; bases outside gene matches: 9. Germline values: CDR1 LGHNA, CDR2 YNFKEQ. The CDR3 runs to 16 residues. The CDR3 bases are TGTGCCAGCAGCCAAGATAGGGGCGGGAGCTCTTACGAGCAGTACTTC. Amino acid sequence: CASSQDRGGSSYEQYF.

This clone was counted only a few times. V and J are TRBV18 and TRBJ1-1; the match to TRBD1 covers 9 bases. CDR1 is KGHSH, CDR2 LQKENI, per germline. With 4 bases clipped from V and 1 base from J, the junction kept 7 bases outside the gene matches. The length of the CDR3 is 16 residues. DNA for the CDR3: TGTGCCAGCTCACAACAGGGGGCGCGGGCGAACACTGAAGCTTTCTTT. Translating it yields CASSQQGARANTEAFF.

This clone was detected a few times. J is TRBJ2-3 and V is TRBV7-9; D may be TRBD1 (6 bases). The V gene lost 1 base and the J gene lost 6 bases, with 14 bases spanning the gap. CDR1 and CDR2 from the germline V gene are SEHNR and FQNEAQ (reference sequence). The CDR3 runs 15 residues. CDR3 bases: TGTGCCAGCAGCTTAGGGCAGGGGATTTTGGATACGCAGTATTTT. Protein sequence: CASSLGQGILDTQYF.

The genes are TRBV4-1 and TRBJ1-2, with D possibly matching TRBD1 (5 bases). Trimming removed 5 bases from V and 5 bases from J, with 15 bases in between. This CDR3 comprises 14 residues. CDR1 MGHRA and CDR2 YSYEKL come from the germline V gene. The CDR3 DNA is TGCGCCAGCAGCGGTGTCAGGGCGGGGTATGGCTACACCTTC. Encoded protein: CASSGVRAGYGYTF.

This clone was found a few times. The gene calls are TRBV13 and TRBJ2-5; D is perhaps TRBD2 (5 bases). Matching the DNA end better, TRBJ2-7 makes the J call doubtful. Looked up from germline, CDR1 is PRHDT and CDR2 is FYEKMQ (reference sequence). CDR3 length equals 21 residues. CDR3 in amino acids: CASSLGVASFLAQQAAYEQYF. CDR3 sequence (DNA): TGTGCCAGCAGCTTAGGCGTGGCTAGCTTCCTCGCTCAGCAAGCCGCCTACGAGCAGTACTTC.

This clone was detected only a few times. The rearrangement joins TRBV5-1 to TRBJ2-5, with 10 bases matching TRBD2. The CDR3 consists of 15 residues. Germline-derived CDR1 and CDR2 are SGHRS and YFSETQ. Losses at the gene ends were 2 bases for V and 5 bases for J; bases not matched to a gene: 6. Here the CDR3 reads CASSLSGGAGETQYF. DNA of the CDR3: TGCGCCAGCAGCTTAAGCGGGGGGGCCGGGGAGACCCAGTACTTC.

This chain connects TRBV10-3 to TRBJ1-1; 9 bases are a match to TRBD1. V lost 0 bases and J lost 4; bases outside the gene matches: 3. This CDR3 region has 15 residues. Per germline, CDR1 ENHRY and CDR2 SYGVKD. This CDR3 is CAISESGTGSTEAFF. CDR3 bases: TGTGCCATCAGTGAGTCAGGGACAGGGTCCACTGAAGCTTTCTTT.

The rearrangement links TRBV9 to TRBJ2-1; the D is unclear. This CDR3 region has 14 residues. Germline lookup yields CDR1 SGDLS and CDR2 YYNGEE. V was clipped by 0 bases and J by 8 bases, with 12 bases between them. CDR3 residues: CASSVDQAMYEQFF. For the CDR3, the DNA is TGTGCCAGCAGCGTAGACCAAGCGATGTATGAGCAGTTCTTC.

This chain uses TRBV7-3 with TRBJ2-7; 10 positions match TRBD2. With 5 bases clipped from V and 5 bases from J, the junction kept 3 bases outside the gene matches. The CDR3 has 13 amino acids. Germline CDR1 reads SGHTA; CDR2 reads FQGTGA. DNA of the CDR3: TGTGCCAGCAGCGCTAGCGGGAGAGACGAGCAGTACTTC. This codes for CASSASGRDEQYF.

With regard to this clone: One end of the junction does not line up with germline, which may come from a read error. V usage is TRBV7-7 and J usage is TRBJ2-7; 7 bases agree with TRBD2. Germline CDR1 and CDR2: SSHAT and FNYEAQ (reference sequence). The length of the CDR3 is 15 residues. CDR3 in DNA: TGTGCTAGCAGCTTGGTGCGTTTGGGGGGGTACGAGCAGTACTTC. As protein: CASSLVRLGGYEQYF.